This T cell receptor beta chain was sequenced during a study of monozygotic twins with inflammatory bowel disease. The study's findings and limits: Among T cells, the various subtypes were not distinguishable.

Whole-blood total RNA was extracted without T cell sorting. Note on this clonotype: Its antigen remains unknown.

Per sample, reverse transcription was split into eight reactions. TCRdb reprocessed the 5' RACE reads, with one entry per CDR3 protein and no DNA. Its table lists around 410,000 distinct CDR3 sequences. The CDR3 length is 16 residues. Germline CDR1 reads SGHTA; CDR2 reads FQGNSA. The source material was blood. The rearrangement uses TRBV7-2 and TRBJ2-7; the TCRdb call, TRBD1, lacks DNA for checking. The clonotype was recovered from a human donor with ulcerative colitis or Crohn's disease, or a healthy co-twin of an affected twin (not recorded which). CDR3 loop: CASSLVRAGGAGEQYF.